This note documents a single T cell receptor (beta chain) sequence. The entry originates in a study of CD8+ T cells in alopecia areata. RNA, once extracted, was reverse transcribed into cDNA for use as the sequencing template. Clones were sequenced by immunoSEQ multiplex PCR, and TCRdb holds only the in-frame ones, with some missing. The sample carries 110,000 or so clones, roughly 55% recorded once. V lost 0 bases and J lost 7, with 11 bases in between. Germline V lookup: CDR1 SGHRS, CDR2 YFSETQ. This CDR3 has 13 residues. This clonotype was sampled from a human donor with alopecia areata. Sequenced material: NKG2D-low CD8+ T cells sorted from blood. The chain is built from TRBV5-1 and TRBJ2-7; D uncertain. CDR3 bases: TGCGCCAGCAGCTTGGCTGCCAGCATGGAGCAGTACTTC. This sequence encodes CASSLAASMEQYF. Looking up the rest from reference TRBV5-1 and TRBJ2-7 gives the full variable domain: KAGVTQTPRYLIKTRGQQVTLSCSPISGHRSVSWYQQTPGQGLQFLFEYFSETQRNKGNFPGRFSGRQFSNSRSEMNVSTLELGDSALYLCASSLAASMEQYFGPGTRLTVT.